Below, one T cell receptor beta chain is given with its context. This specimen comes from a study of blood T cell repertoires in COVID-19. The wider study: From T cells, B-cell-depleted T cells, or PBMCs came the material, which was cDNA or gDNA.

Seattle patients were enrolled during active infection and followed longitudinally. Per the original data handling: Reference gene primer amplification in the assay estimated nucleated cell counts. Here immunoSEQ multiplex PCR was the method, and the copy in TCRdb shows in-frame clones only, minus some. Clone size and V and J calls were adopted from that table, with D and trimming inferred from the DNA. The sample yields roughly 350,000 clones, approximately 87% seen once. This CDR3 is 14 amino acids long. Trimming shortened V by 1 base and J by 4 bases, and 10 bases separated the two germline ends. Germline values: CDR1 LGHNA, CDR2 YSLEER.

V gene TRBV4-3 combines with J gene TRBJ2-5, with D unresolved. Sequenced material: peripheral blood. The receptor was derived from a woman aged 50 to 60 with COVID-19, enrolled during active disease. CDR3 in amino acids: CASSQVAGGETQYF. Written as DNA, the CDR3 is TGCGCCAGCAGCCAAGTGGCCGGCGGAGAGACCCAGTACTTC.